The source of this T cell receptor beta chain is a study of OX40 agonist ivuxolimab in advanced cancers. As for the study more broadly: The costimulatory receptor OX40 (CD134) was targeted by ivuxolimab, a fully human IgG2 agonistic monoclonal antibody. Intravenous ivuxolimab was administered to patients every 2 weeks at six dose levels: 0.01, 0.1, 0.3, 1.5, 3 and 10 mg/kg. Of the roughly 52 dose-escalation patients, hepatocellular carcinoma was present in approximately 20, melanoma in roughly 15, renal cell carcinoma in 9 and head and neck cancer in 9. A male proportion of nearly 85% and a mean age of around 60 years, ranging from about 20 to 80, were recorded for the dose-escalation cohort. Prior anti-PD-1, anti-PD-L1 or anti-CTLA-4 therapy was permitted, and checkpoint inhibitors had been received by less than 45% of dose-escalation patients. Three dose-escalation patients achieved partial responses, one with hepatocellular carcinoma and two with cutaneous melanoma. The point of sequencing TCRbeta in the periphery was to test whether ivuxolimab changed TCR sequence diversity and drove clonal T-cell expansion. The paper describes the monotherapy dose-escalation part (N of about 52 patients) of the phase I trial of ivuxolimab.

To sequence the TCRbeta CDR3 region, genomic DNA was isolated from the sorted cells. The immunoSEQ Assay was used for sequencing of TCRbeta CDR3 regions. TCRdb mirrors the immuneACCESS table, restricted to in-frame sequences. Some clones are absent from its copies; in checked studies, under half trace to an unresolved V gene, and the reason for the others is unknown. The sample table lists just under 75,000 clones, approximately 90% of them with a count of one. About 0.42% of the sample rests with the top ten. General study outcomes and caveats: In the 0.1-3.0 mg/kg groups, partial responders had among the lowest normalized peripheral clonal expansion, particularly in CD8+ T cells. Clonal expansion of both CD4+ and CD8+ blood T cells was observed from baseline to week 6 at doses 0.1 to 3.0 mg/kg. Low levels of normalized T-cell clonal expansion were also seen in some patients who did not respond. The antigen specificity of the clonally expanded peripheral T cells was not determined. After ivuxolimab, expanded clones were on average more numerous among CD8+ T cells than among CD4+ T cells.

The trial excluded patients who had a history of autoimmune disease or were on systemic immunosuppression. Peripheral blood for TCR sequencing was collected from all dose cohorts at baseline, on cycle 4 day 1, and on cycle 7 day 1. Samples were obtained from an open-label, multicenter, first-in-human phase I dose-escalation trial of ivuxolimab. Adults with locally advanced or metastatic head and neck squamous cell, hepatocellular, melanoma or renal cell carcinoma were enrolled in the trial. CD4+ and CD8+ T cells were sorted separately from peripheral blood before TCR sequencing. Trimming leaves V shorter by 5 bases and J shorter by 0 bases, with the junction holding 21 bases beyond the gene matches. The germline V gene (reference sequence) supplies CDR1 MNHEY and CDR2 SMNVEV. Its CDR3 holds 21 amino acids, cysteine through phenylalanine. This entry keeps only the CDR3 DNA: 63 bases, framed from base 1.

As concerns this clone: What antigen it recognizes has not been identified. One base away there is no much larger clone; base qualities are not given.

The source was CD4+ or CD8+ T cells sorted from blood, collected in a trial of the OX40 agonist ivuxolimab. The chain is encoded by TRBV27 joined to TRBJ1-5; 8 of the junction bases match TRBD1. This receptor was taken from an adult with an advanced solid tumor such as melanoma, head and neck, liver or kidney cancer. The DNA is as follows: TGTGCCAGCAGTAAAACGCCCTTTGCGGGACAGGCTGACTATAGCAATCAGCCCCAGCATTTT. This gives the protein CASSKTPFAGQADYSNQPQHF.